This T cell receptor (beta chain) derives from a study of blood T cell repertoires in COVID-19. As for the study in general: Acute and convalescent COVID-19 samples came from the United States, Italy and Spain. T cells, B-cell-depleted T cells, or PBMCs provided the cDNA or gDNA that served as material.

The CDR3 contains 14 residues. Trimming cost V 6 bases and J 8 bases; bases outside gene matches: 13. Germline V lookup: CDR1 SQVTM, CDR2 ANQGSEA. Under the authors' procedure: Researchers report that nucleated cell counts were estimated from reference gene primer amplification. Profiled with immunoSEQ multiplex PCR; TCRdb holds only in-frame clones, not every one. Clone size and the V and J calls come from that table; the DNA yielded D and trimming. The table lists under 200,000 clones, roughly four fifths of them singletons. The genes are TRBV29-1 and TRBJ1-2, with 9 positions matching TRBD1. The receptor was isolated from a human donor in a cohort sampled during active COVID-19. Sequencing used peripheral blood. CDR3 coding DNA: TGCAGCGTAGCCAAAGAGGGGACAGGGCGCGGCTACACCTTC. Its protein is CSVAKEGTGRGYTF.